The T cell receptor (beta chain) described here comes from a study of cytomegalovirus exposure and HLA in healthy donors. Across the study: Early released data comprised tens of millions of unique TCRs from HLA-typed donors. Notes on the study in general: Segments of the TCR beta V type were, in most cases, productive about 87% or about 30% of the time in an earlier analysis.

Regarding this clone: Its target is unknown.

Amplification used 60 Vbeta primers and 13 Jbeta primers. Libraries were prepared by immunoSEQ multiplex PCR; TCRdb keeps only in-frame clonotypes and omits some of them. Among approximately 210,000 clones listed, roughly 83% were seen once. V was trimmed by 1 base and J by 0 bases, leaving 19 bases between them. This CDR3 comprises 19 residues. Germline lookup yields CDR1 KGHSH and CDR2 LQKENI. This clonotype was sampled from a woman in her fifties or sixties in good health and CMV-seronegative. The chain combines TRBV18 with TRBJ1-3, with D perhaps TRBD1 (5 bases). Sequenced input: PBMCs. The DNA for the CDR3 is TGTGCCAGCTCACCACTCTCAGGGTTCTCCCCTAGCTCTGGAAACACCATATATTTT. Protein product: CASSPLSGFSPSSGNTIYF.